The following is a T cell receptor (beta chain) sequence with its context. Other DNA sequences from this sample encode an identical CDR3 as well. The V gene's germline CDR1 is SNHLY and CDR2 FYNNEI. The CDR3 contains 14 residues. Trimming took off 2 bases at V and 0 bases at J, with 7 bases between the two ends. The data derive from a study of blood T cell repertoires in COVID-19. Study-level information: Collection of acute and convalescent COVID-19 samples took place in the United States, Italy and Spain.

Assay used: immunoSEQ multiplex PCR; TCRdb lists only in-frame clones, some missing. This table has approximately 500,000 clones, around 90% appearing once. V gene TRBV2 combines with J gene TRBJ1-2; D remains ambiguous. The sequence was obtained from a woman in her 50s with COVID-19, enrolled during active disease. Sequencing was done on a sample of peripheral blood. The DNA of the CDR3 is TGTGCCAGCAGTGAAACCGGGGCTAACTATGGCTACACCTTC. This translates into CASSETGANYGYTF.